The next 9 T cell receptor beta chains were all read from a single sample in a study of glioma-infiltrating T cells. Amplification of TCR alpha and beta CDR3 regions from RNA used iRepertoire nested multiplex PCR. MiXCR, run by TCRdb on the multiplex PCR reads, gives a single entry per CDR3 protein. The sample lists roughly 16,000 distinct CDR3 sequences, about 62% occurring once. Sequencing used glioma tissue, nonneoplastic brain tissue, or PBMCs (not recorded which). The origin of the receptors is a human donor with low-grade glioma or glioblastoma, undergoing nonglioma brain surgery, or in good health (not recorded which).

V is TRBV6-8 and J is TRBJ2-3; D is uncertain. The CDR3 sequence is 15 residues long. CDR1 is MNHGY, CDR2 SAAAGT, per germline. V lost 9 bases to trimming and J lost 5 bases, with 21 bases between them. The CDR3 DNA reads TGTGCCAGGATTCGAGAGAATCAAATTGAAGATACGCAGTATTTT. Translation: CARIRENQIEDTQYF.

As to this clonotype: Just one base apart from a much larger clone, this may be a read error. The rearrangement joins TRBV18 to TRBJ1-1; D is perhaps TRBD1 (5 bases). V shed 5 bases and J shed 1 base, with 5 bases lying between them. The germline gives CDR1 KGHSH, CDR2 LQKENI. The CDR3 spans 12 residues. The CDR3 region is CASSGQNTEAFF. The CDR3 nucleotides read TGTGCCAGCTCAGGACAGAACACTGAAGCTTTCTTT.

This clonotype came up once. This chain connects TRBV6-5 to TRBJ2-3; TRBD2 matches at 12 bases. Trimming removed 0 bases from V and 2 bases from J; junction bases left unmatched: 6. The CDR3 has 18 amino acids. Germline CDR1 and CDR2: MNHEY and SVGAGI. CDR3: CASSYSTGTSGPTDTQYF. CDR3 bases: TGTGCCAGCAGTTACTCGACCGGGACTAGCGGGCCCACAGATACGCAGTATTTT.

In its sample, this clonotype was seen many times. The CDR3 sequence is CSARDGRQGTSYSNQPQHF. In DNA, the CDR3 is TGCAGTGCTAGAGATGGGAGACAGGGGACAAGCTATAGCAATCAGCCCCAGCATTTT. This chain joins TRBV20-1 and TRBJ1-5; 8 nucleotides agree with TRBD1. The CDR3 length is 19 residues. Trimming took 0 bases from V and 0 from J; bases not matched to a gene: 13. CDR1 is DFQATT, CDR2 SNEGSKA, per germline (reference sequence).

V usage is TRBV20-1 and J usage is TRBJ1-1; no clear D gene. The CDR3 length is 13 residues. Deletions cut 2 bases from V and 0 bases from J, with 7 bases between. From germline, CDR1 is DFQATT and CDR2 SNEGSKA (reference sequence). CDR3 nucleotide sequence: TGCAGTGCTAGATTAAACATGAACACTGAAGCTTTCTTT. Encoded protein: CSARLNMNTEAFF.

By sample share, this clonotype is medium-sized (0.01 to 0.1%). The chain links TRBV28 to TRBJ2-5; 10 bases fit TRBD1. There are 18 residues in the CDR3. V shed 5 bases, J shed 3 bases, and the junction held 15 bases outside the gene matches. CDR1 and CDR2 (germline): MDHEN, SYDVKM. The CDR3 nucleotides are TGTGCCAGCAGTCTCCCCAAGCATTCCGGGACAGGGGAAGAGACCCAGTACTTC. This codes for CASSLPKHSGTGEETQYF.

This clonotype was observed at least ten times. The chain is built from TRBV4-3 and TRBJ2-1; TRBD2 might be the D (5 bases). The ends were cut back, 6 bases at V and 6 bases at J, with 18 bases in the middle. Per germline, CDR1 LGHNA and CDR2 YSLEER. CDR3 length: 15 amino acids. CDR3 nucleotide sequence: TGCGCCAGCAGGAGGGTATTAGTAGGGCTCAATGAGCAGTTCTTC. Its protein product is CASRRVLVGLNEQFF.

This chain links TRBV7-2 with TRBJ2-1; 8 nucleotides match TRBD1. Per the germline V gene, CDR1 is SGHTA and CDR2 is FQGNSA. V gave up 5 bases and J gave up 6 bases; unmatched junction bases: 9. CDR3 length equals 15 residues. As DNA, the CDR3 is TGTGCCAGCAGCGCTCGGGACAGGATGAGCAATGAGCAGTTCTTC. It yields the protein CASSARDRMSNEQFF.

This clonotype has a handful of counts. J is TRBJ1-5 and V is TRBV7-9, with D unclear. V lost 2 bases and J 2 bases, leaving 4 bases between the germline ends. This CDR3 contains 13 residues. Germline CDR1 SEHNR, CDR2 FQNEAQ (reference sequence). The CDR3 reads CASSLQGNQPQHF. The CDR3 coding sequence is TGTGCCAGCAGCTTACAGGGCAATCAGCCCCAGCATTTT. The whole variable domain, remainder taken from reference TRBV7-9 and TRBJ1-5, is DTGVSQNPRHKITKRGQNVTFRCDPISEHNRLYWYRQTLGQGPEFLTYFQNEAQLEKSRLLSDRFSAERPKGSFSTLEIQRTEQGDSAMYLCASSLQGNQPQHFGDGTRLSIL.